Listed below are T cell receptor beta chains from one sample, sequenced in a study of OX40 agonist ivuxolimab in advanced cancers. Produced via immunoSEQ multiplex PCR; TCRdb's table is partial and in-frame only. The sample gives about 66,000 clones, roughly four fifths of which show up once; about 2.3% is in the top ten. The sequencing used CD4+ or CD8+ T cells sorted from blood, collected in a trial of the OX40 agonist ivuxolimab. These receptor sequences come from an adult with an advanced solid tumor such as melanoma, head and neck, liver or kidney cancer. CDR3s include the opening cysteine and the closing phenylalanine or tryptophan. The order of the fields is D gene, V gene, J gene, clone size, CDR3 DNA, CDR3 protein. A D gene is named only where the DNA matches it firmly. Clone sizes are given selectively: once, few, many, or a class where the clone is expanded.

-	TRBV11-2	TRBJ2-1	few	TGTGCCAGCAGCTTAGTTTTAGGAGGCCCCTACAATGAGCAGTTCTTC	CASSLVLGGPYNEQFF
TRBD1	TRBV20-1	TRBJ2-4	-	TGCAGTGCTAGGGACAGGGGAATTCAGTACTTC	CSARDRGIQYF
-	TRBV28	TRBJ1-3	-	TGTGCCAGCAGTTTGACCAGAACGGGACACACCATATATTTT	CASSLTRTGHTIYF
-	TRBV18	TRBJ1-6	-	TGTGCCAGCTCACCACTCGTGAATTCACCCCTCCACTTT	CASSPLVNSPLHF
-	TRBV11-2	TRBJ2-1	-	TGTGCCAGCAGCTTACTAGGGGGTGAGCAGTTCTTC	CASSLLGGEQFF
-	TRBV7-9	TRBJ1-4	-	TGTGCCAGCAGCCCAGGTTCAACTAATGAAAAACTGTTTTTT	CASSPGSTNEKLFF
TRBD1	TRBV18	TRBJ1-1	-	TGTGCCAGCTCCCCAGGGGGGGGGAACACTGAAGCTTTCTTT	CASSPGGGNTEAFF
-	TRBV5-5	TRBJ2-7	-	TGTGCCAGCAGCTTGGTAGGGGCGAACGAGCAGTACTTC	CASSLVGANEQYF
-	TRBV5-1	TRBJ2-7	-	TGCGCCAGCAGCACGGACGGGTCCTACGAGCAGTACTTC	CASSTDGSYEQYF
TRBD2	TRBV9	TRBJ2-7	-	TGTGCCAGCAGCACACTAGCGGGAGGAACCTACGAGCAGTACTTC	CASSTLAGGTYEQYF
-	TRBV19	TRBJ1-5	few	TGTGCCAGTAGTAGGGGTCAGCCCCAGCATTTT	CASSRGQPQHF
-	TRBV6-7	TRBJ1-3	-	TGTGCCAGCACCCAGGCACGGGAGTCAAGAAACACCATATATTTT	CASTQARESRNTIYF
-	TRBV13	TRBJ2-6	-	TGTGCCAGCAGCGCCCACGTGAGCTCTGGGGCCAACGTCCTGACTTTC	CASSAHVSSGANVLTF
TRBD1	TRBV27	TRBJ1-2	-	TGTGCCAGCAGCCTGGACAGGGACTATGGCTACACCTTC	CASSLDRDYGYTF
-	TRBV4-1	TRBJ1-1	-	TGCGCCAGCAGCCATCCCCAGTGGGCGCCTGAAGCTTTCTTT	CASSHPQWAPEAFF
-	TRBV27	TRBJ1-2	-	TGTGCCAGCACTTCGTCGGGGTATGATGGCTACACCTTC	CASTSSGYDGYTF
TRBD1	TRBV7-8	TRBJ2-4	few	TGTGCCAGCAGCTTAGAGGTGGGGACAGGGATTACCAAAAACATTCAGTACTTC	CASSLEVGTGITKNIQYF
TRBD2	TRBV4-3	TRBJ2-3	-	TGCGCCAGCAGCCGGGGACTAGCGGGAGGTTACACAGATACGCAGTATTTT	CASSRGLAGGYTDTQYF
-	TRBV7-3	TRBJ2-1	-	TGTGCCAGCAGCTTACGGCTCTACAATGAGCAGTTCTTC	CASSLRLYNEQFF
-	TRBV18	TRBJ2-7	-	TGTGCCAGCTCACCAAAGCAGGGGACCAACTACGAGCAGTACTTC	CASSPKQGTNYEQYF
TRBD2	TRBV6-6	TRBJ2-3	-	TGTGCCAGCAGTCGACTAGCGGGCGGCACAGATACGCAGTATTTT	CASSRLAGGTDTQYF
-	TRBV14	TRBJ1-1	-	TGTGCCAGCAGCCCCGGGGGGGACACCGTCGAAGCTTTCTTT	CASSPGGDTVEAFF
-	TRBV7-2	TRBJ1-3	-	TGTGCCAGCAGCCCCGGGGGGCCCGGTGGAAACACCATATATTTT	CASSPGGPGGNTIYF